One and the same sample provided the 14 T cell receptor beta chains below, sequenced in a study of blood T cell repertoires in COVID-19. Libraries were prepared by immunoSEQ multiplex PCR; TCRdb keeps only in-frame clonotypes and omits some of them. The table includes roughly 250,000 clones, about nine tenths detected once. Sequencing input: PBMCs or T cells enriched from blood (not recorded which). All receptors derive from a woman aged 30 to 39 with acute COVID-19.

In this sample, this clone turned up once. This chain links TRBV4-2 with TRBJ1-3, with D possibly matching TRBD1 (5 bases). Germline CDR1 is LGHNA and CDR2 is YNFKEQ. The length of the CDR3 is 17 residues. V shed 1 base and J shed 3 bases, with 16 bases lying between them. CDR3 loop: CASSQAENQGLGNTIYF. The CDR3 DNA reads TGTGCCAGCAGCCAAGCAGAGAACCAGGGACTTGGAAACACCATATATTTT.

The chain carries TRBV5-6 and TRBJ2-3, with 8 bases aligning to TRBD2. The CDR3 has 18 residues. Per germline, CDR1 SGHDT and CDR2 YYEEEE. V was pared by 4 bases and J by 0 bases, with 13 bases of the junction left unmatched. DNA of the CDR3: TGTGCCAGCAGCCGTACTAGCGGATCCATTACTAGCACAGATACGCAGTATTTT. As protein: CASSRTSGSITSTDTQYF.

This chain joins TRBV23-1 and TRBJ2-5; TRBD2 matches at 10 bases. TRBV23-1 is reported as an ORF; its role is uncertain. V lost 6 bases, J lost 4 bases, and 5 bases stayed unmatched. This CDR3 is built from 14 residues. The DNA of the CDR3 is TGCGCCAGCAGCCCAGCGGGAGGGGGAGAGACCCAGTACTTC. This codes for CASSPAGGGETQYF.

The V and J genes are TRBV5-6 and TRBJ2-5; 11 bases map to TRBD1. The CDR3 extends over 15 amino acids. Germline assignment: CDR1 SGHDT and CDR2 YYEEEE. V lost 4 bases to trimming and J lost 0 bases; unmatched junction nucleotides: 2. CDR3 sequence reads: CASSGTGGHQETQYF. CDR3 coding DNA: TGTGCCAGCAGCGGGACAGGGGGTCACCAAGAGACCCAGTACTTC.

The chain is built from TRBV19 and TRBJ2-5; D is undetermined. V dropped 3 bases and J dropped 7 bases, with 15 bases sitting between them. Germline CDR1 reads LNHDA; CDR2 reads SQIVND (reference sequence). The CDR3 runs to 14 residues. The CDR3 DNA is TGTGCCAGTAGTATGGAGCCTGATCTTTCGACCCAGTACTTC. Protein sequence: CASSMEPDLSTQYF.

This clone appeared once. In the same sample, other DNA sequences code for this CDR3. V is TRBV27 and J is TRBJ2-1; D call uncertain. V lost 2 bases and J 0 bases, leaving 5 bases between the germline ends. This CDR3 has 14 amino acids. The germline gives CDR1 MNHEY, CDR2 SMNVEV (reference sequence). The DNA of the CDR3 is TGTGCCAGCAGTTTACTATCCTCCTACAATGAGCAGTTCTTC. Translated, it gives CASSLLSSYNEQFF.

This chain joins TRBV10-3 and TRBJ2-4; perhaps TRBD2 as D (6 bases). CDR3 size: 14 residues. The germline V gene encodes CDR1 ENHRY and CDR2 SYGVKD. The V end was cut by 10 bases, the J end by 0 bases, with 13 bases between. The CDR3 DNA follows: TGTGCCACCCGACTAGAGGGAGCCAAAAACATTCAGTACTTC. Translation: CATRLEGAKNIQYF.

The table lists this clone with a count of one. The chain employs TRBV4-1 and TRBJ1-3; maybe TRBD1 (5 bases). V was shortened by 4 bases and J by 4 bases, with 11 bases between the two germline ends. CDR3 length equals 14 residues. The germline gives CDR1 MGHRA, CDR2 YSYEKL. The CDR3 loop is CASSLGRGGNTIYF. The CDR3 nucleotides are TGCGCCAGCAGCCTCGGAAGGGGAGGAAACACCATATATTTT.

This chain connects TRBV18 to TRBJ2-3; 8 nucleotides agree with TRBD2. V trimming: 5 bases; J trimming: 2 bases; junction bases outside the gene matches: 6. This CDR3 spans 15 amino acids. Germline V gives CDR1 KGHSH, CDR2 LQKENI. CDR3 DNA: TGTGCCAGCTCAGCATTAGCGGGACCCACAGATACGCAGTATTTT. This gives the protein CASSALAGPTDTQYF. Full variable domain (outside the CDR3, taken from reference TRBV18 and TRBJ2-3): NAGVMQNPRHLVRRRGQEARLRCSPMKGHSHVYWYRQLPEEGLKFMVYLQKENIIDESGMPKERFSAEFPKEGPSILRIQQVVRGDSAAYFCASSALAGPTDTQYFGPGTRLTVL.

This clone was counted only a few times. Here the CDR3 reads CASKEGFRYNEQFF. The DNA of the CDR3 is TGTGCCAGCAAGGAGGGATTCCGTTACAATGAGCAGTTCTTC. This chain links TRBV2 with TRBJ2-1, with D possibly being TRBD2 (6 bases). Germline CDR1 reads SNHLY; CDR2 reads FYNNEI. The CDR3 sequence is 14 residues long. Trimming cost V 7 bases and J 4 bases, with 14 bases left between them.

Notes on this clone: Other DNA sequences in this sample translate to the same CDR3. This chain connects TRBV18 to TRBJ1-5; 7 bases align to TRBD1. The CDR3 covers 15 residues. The germline gives CDR1 KGHSH, CDR2 LQKENI. Trimming removed 3 bases from V and 0 bases from J; junction bases left unmatched: 2. The CDR3 is CASSPGTVSNQPQHF. CDR3 coding DNA: TGTGCCAGCTCACCCGGGACAGTTAGCAATCAGCCCCAGCATTTT.

V usage is TRBV11-1 and J usage is TRBJ2-2; tentative D call: TRBD1 (5 bases). The germline CDR1 and CDR2 sequences are SGHAT and FQDESV (reference sequence). Between the trimmed V and J ends, which lost 1 base and 4 bases, there was a span of 10 bases. This CDR3 has 15 amino acids. The CDR3 DNA sequence: TGTGCCAGCAGCTTAGACCCAGGGCGCACCGGGGAGCTGTTTTTT. This encodes CASSLDPGRTGELFF.

J is TRBJ1-5 and V is TRBV20-1; a possible D gene is TRBD1 (5 bases). This CDR3 has 15 amino acids. Germline CDR1 and CDR2: DFQATT and SNEGSKA (reference sequence). V gave up 3 bases and J gave up 7 bases, with 19 bases separating them. CDR3 coding DNA: TGCAGTGCTAGTCTTCTCGGCAGGGCCGGGCAGCCCCAGCATTTT. Encoded protein: CSASLLGRAGQPQHF.

This chain joins TRBV11-1 and TRBJ1-1, with TRBD1 matching 8 bases. The CDR3 length is 16 residues. With 3 bases clipped from V and 4 bases from J, the junction kept 10 bases outside the gene matches. Germline V gives CDR1 SGHAT, CDR2 FQDESV (reference sequence). CDR3 DNA: TGTGCCAGCAGCTTCCGGACAGGGTGGGCGAGCACTGAAGCTTTCTTT. Amino acids: CASSFRTGWASTEAFF.